This is a list of T cell receptor beta chains from one sample in a study of cytomegalovirus exposure and HLA in healthy donors. Assay used: immunoSEQ multiplex PCR; TCRdb lists only in-frame clones, some missing. The table includes 150,000 to 200,000 clones, approximately 84% detected once. Sample: PBMCs. The receptors were sampled from a female donor in good health and CMV-seronegative. Both conserved end residues are part of each CDR3. Each record gives: J gene, clone size, D gene, CDR3 length, V gene, CDR3 protein, CDR3 DNA. The D gene is left open where the match is weak. Clone size, where shown, is once, few, many, or a class for clones that have expanded.

J gene: TRBJ1-1
clone size: NA
D gene: NA
CDR3 length: 14
V gene: TRBV7-3
CDR3 protein: CASSPGGGGTEAFF
CDR3 DNA: TGTGCCAGCAGCCCGGGGGGCGGAGGGACTGAAGCTTTCTTT

J gene: TRBJ2-3
clone size: NA
D gene: NA
CDR3 length: 12
V gene: TRBV11-1
CDR3 protein: CASSPATDTQYF
CDR3 DNA: TGTGCCAGCAGTCCCGCGACAGATACGCAGTATTTT

J gene: TRBJ1-5
clone size: NA
D gene: NA
CDR3 length: 16
V gene: TRBV30
CDR3 protein: CAWSVRAGSGNQPQHF
CDR3 DNA: TGTGCCTGGAGTGTTCGTGCGGGGTCAGGCAATCAGCCCCAGCATTTT

J gene: TRBJ2-7
clone size: NA
D gene: NA
CDR3 length: 16
V gene: TRBV7-2
CDR3 protein: CASSPFQMTVPDEQYF
CDR3 DNA: TGTGCCAGCAGCCCTTTCCAAATGACAGTACCCGACGAGCAGTACTTC

J gene: TRBJ2-1
clone size: NA
D gene: NA
CDR3 length: 15
V gene: TRBV2
CDR3 protein: CASSRPDRGYNEQFF
CDR3 DNA: TGTGCCAGCAGTCGTCCGGATAGGGGGTACAATGAGCAGTTCTTC

J gene: TRBJ2-7
clone size: NA
D gene: NA
CDR3 length: 14
V gene: TRBV5-5
CDR3 protein: CASSSGGSGAAGGF
CDR3 DNA: TGTGCCAGCAGCTCTGGGGGGTCCGGGGCGGCAGGAGGTTTC

J gene: TRBJ2-2
clone size: once
D gene: NA
CDR3 length: 12
V gene: TRBV5-1
CDR3 protein: CASSLGAGELFF
CDR3 DNA: TGCGCCAGCAGCTTAGGAGCCGGGGAGCTGTTTTTT

J gene: TRBJ1-4
clone size: NA
D gene: TRBD1
CDR3 length: 15
V gene: TRBV2
CDR3 protein: CASRSAGTGDEKLFF
CDR3 DNA: TGTGCCAGCAGGTCCGCCGGGACAGGGGATGAAAAACTGTTTTTT

J gene: TRBJ2-7
clone size: NA
D gene: NA
CDR3 length: 19
V gene: TRBV13
CDR3 protein: CASSLGPGVHESTTGEQYF
CDR3 DNA: TGTGCCAGCAGCTTAGGGCCCGGCGTTCATGAGTCTACGACGGGGGAGCAGTACTTC

J gene: TRBJ2-3
clone size: NA
D gene: TRBD2
CDR3 length: 16
V gene: TRBV25-1
CDR3 protein: CASHPGWASGTDTQYF
CDR3 DNA: TGTGCCAGCCATCCAGGGTGGGCTAGCGGGACAGATACGCAGTATTTT

J gene: TRBJ2-1
clone size: NA
D gene: NA
CDR3 length: 15
V gene: TRBV9
CDR3 protein: CASSGFAEPYNEQFF
CDR3 DNA: TGTGCCAGCAGCGGCTTCGCGGAGCCCTACAATGAGCAGTTCTTC

J gene: TRBJ2-7
clone size: NA
D gene: TRBD2
CDR3 length: 15
V gene: TRBV5-1
CDR3 protein: CASSRGTSGSYEQYF
CDR3 DNA: TGCGCCAGCAGCCGAGGGACTAGCGGGAGCTACGAGCAGTACTTC

J gene: TRBJ2-7
clone size: NA
D gene: NA
CDR3 length: 14
V gene: TRBV5-1
CDR3 protein: CASSLGGGIYEQYF
CDR3 DNA: TGCGCCAGCAGCTTGGGCGGCGGGATTTACGAGCAGTACTTC

J gene: TRBJ1-1
clone size: NA
D gene: NA
CDR3 length: 12
V gene: TRBV25-1
CDR3 protein: CASRAGFTEAFF
CDR3 DNA: TGTGCCAGCAGGGCCGGGTTCACTGAAGCTTTCTTT

J gene: TRBJ2-1
clone size: NA
D gene: NA
CDR3 length: 13
V gene: TRBV7-9
CDR3 protein: CASSPSSHNEQFF
CDR3 DNA: TGTGCCAGCAGCCCCTCTAGTCACAATGAGCAGTTCTTC

J gene: TRBJ2-7
clone size: NA
D gene: TRBD1
CDR3 length: 16
V gene: TRBV11-2
CDR3 protein: CASSRRDRGFSYEQYF
CDR3 DNA: TGTGCCAGCAGCCGTAGAGACAGGGGGTTCTCCTACGAGCAGTACTTC

J gene: TRBJ1-1
clone size: NA
D gene: TRBD1
CDR3 length: 14
V gene: TRBV6-5
CDR3 protein: CASSRHRGPTEAFF
CDR3 DNA: TGTGCCAGCAGCCGCCACAGGGGCCCCACTGAAGCTTTCTTT

J gene: TRBJ2-7
clone size: NA
D gene: TRBD1
CDR3 length: 14
V gene: TRBV5-1
CDR3 protein: CASSFGDSSYEQYF
CDR3 DNA: TGCGCCAGCAGCTTTGGGGACAGCTCCTACGAGCAGTACTTC

J gene: TRBJ1-1
clone size: NA
D gene: NA
CDR3 length: 13
V gene: TRBV18
CDR3 protein: CASSPGMNTEAFF
CDR3 DNA: TGTGCCAGCTCACCAGGCATGAACACTGAAGCTTTCTTT

J gene: TRBJ1-2
clone size: few
D gene: TRBD1
CDR3 length: 16
V gene: TRBV2
CDR3 protein: CASSEAPGQGIYGYTF
CDR3 DNA: TGTGCCAGCAGTGAAGCCCCGGGACAGGGGATCTATGGCTACACCTTC

J gene: TRBJ2-1
clone size: NA
D gene: TRBD2
CDR3 length: 14
V gene: TRBV7-3
CDR3 protein: CASSSVGGRDEQFF
CDR3 DNA: TGTGCCAGCAGCTCAGTCGGGGGGAGGGATGAGCAGTTCTTC

J gene: TRBJ2-2
clone size: NA
D gene: TRBD1
CDR3 length: 14
V gene: TRBV7-9
CDR3 protein: CASSRNRGTGELFF
CDR3 DNA: TGTGCCAGCAGCCGAAACAGGGGGACCGGGGAGCTGTTTTTT

J gene: TRBJ2-3
clone size: few
D gene: NA
CDR3 length: 13
V gene: TRBV9
CDR3 protein: CASSLTSTDTQYF
CDR3 DNA: TGTGCCAGCAGCCTTACTAGCACAGATACGCAGTATTTT

J gene: TRBJ1-2
clone size: NA
D gene: NA
CDR3 length: 14
V gene: TRBV7-9
CDR3 protein: CASSLQTGVEGYTF
CDR3 DNA: TGTGCCAGCAGCTTACAGACCGGGGTTGAGGGCTACACCTTC

J gene: TRBJ1-1
clone size: once
D gene: NA
CDR3 length: 13
V gene: TRBV30
CDR3 protein: CAWSSTMNTEAFF
CDR3 DNA: TGTGCCTGGAGCTCAACAATGAACACTGAAGCTTTCTTT

J gene: TRBJ2-7
clone size: NA
D gene: TRBD2
CDR3 length: 13
V gene: TRBV7-8
CDR3 protein: CASRGGRSYEQYF
CDR3 DNA: TGTGCCAGCAGGGGCGGGAGAAGCTACGAGCAGTACTTC

J gene: TRBJ1-3
clone size: NA
D gene: NA
CDR3 length: 15
V gene: TRBV9
CDR3 protein: CASSGLQGSGNTIYF
CDR3 DNA: TGTGCCAGCAGCGGCTTACAGGGCTCTGGAAACACCATATATTTT

J gene: TRBJ1-2
clone size: few
D gene: NA
CDR3 length: 15
V gene: TRBV14
CDR3 protein: CASSSLKGENYGYTF
CDR3 DNA: TGTGCCAGCAGCTCCCTCAAAGGGGAAAACTATGGCTACACCTTC

J gene: TRBJ2-3
clone size: NA
D gene: NA
CDR3 length: 12
V gene: TRBV2
CDR3 protein: CASSDNTDTQYF
CDR3 DNA: TGTGCCAGCAGTGATAACACAGATACGCAGTATTTT

J gene: TRBJ2-5
clone size: NA
D gene: NA
CDR3 length: 14
V gene: TRBV5-1
CDR3 protein: CASSLAGPQETQYF
CDR3 DNA: TGCGCCAGCAGCTTGGCAGGCCCCCAAGAGACCCAGTACTTC

J gene: TRBJ1-5
clone size: NA
D gene: NA
CDR3 length: 19
V gene: TRBV6-1
CDR3 protein: CASSERARGQQYRNQPQHF
CDR3 DNA: TGTGCCAGCAGTGAGCGAGCAAGAGGACAGCAATATCGCAATCAGCCCCAGCATTTT

J gene: TRBJ2-2
clone size: NA
D gene: TRBD2
CDR3 length: 15
V gene: TRBV4-1
CDR3 protein: CASSQREVDTGELFF
CDR3 DNA: TGCGCCAGCAGCCAGCGGGAGGTGGACACCGGGGAGCTGTTTTTT

J gene: TRBJ2-1
clone size: NA
D gene: TRBD2
CDR3 length: 15
V gene: TRBV19
CDR3 protein: CASSIAGGMYNEQFF
CDR3 DNA: TGTGCCAGTAGTATTGCGGGGGGCATGTACAATGAGCAGTTCTTC

J gene: TRBJ2-7
clone size: once
D gene: TRBD1
CDR3 length: 13
V gene: TRBV9
CDR3 protein: CASSVWTGSEQYF
CDR3 DNA: TGTGCCAGCAGCGTTTGGACAGGGAGCGAGCAGTACTTC

J gene: TRBJ2-5
clone size: once
D gene: NA
CDR3 length: 13
V gene: TRBV29-1
CDR3 protein: CSVVLVMEETQYF
CDR3 DNA: TGCAGCGTCGTCCTGGTGATGGAGGAGACCCAGTACTTC

J gene: TRBJ2-2
clone size: once
D gene: TRBD1
CDR3 length: 16
V gene: TRBV18
CDR3 protein: CASSPRTGAATGELFF
CDR3 DNA: TGTGCCAGCTCCCCCAGGACAGGGGCGGCGACCGGGGAGCTGTTTTTT

J gene: TRBJ2-1
clone size: NA
D gene: NA
CDR3 length: 14
V gene: TRBV5-6
CDR3 protein: CASSLPGWDNEQFF
CDR3 DNA: TGTGCCAGCAGCTTACCAGGGTGGGACAATGAGCAGTTCTTC

J gene: TRBJ2-1
clone size: NA
D gene: NA
CDR3 length: 13
V gene: TRBV23-1
CDR3 protein: CASSQSGANEQFF
CDR3 DNA: TGCGCCAGCAGTCAATCGGGGGCTAATGAGCAGTTCTTC

J gene: TRBJ1-6
clone size: NA
D gene: NA
CDR3 length: 15
V gene: TRBV6-1
CDR3 protein: CASSRGGGENSPLHF
CDR3 DNA: TGTGCCAGCAGCCGCGGGGGAGGGGAGAATTCACCCCTCCACTTT

J gene: TRBJ1-1
clone size: NA
D gene: TRBD1
CDR3 length: 14
V gene: TRBV7-8
CDR3 protein: CASSADRANTEAFF
CDR3 DNA: TGTGCCAGCAGCGCAGACAGGGCGAACACTGAAGCTTTCTTT

J gene: TRBJ1-1
clone size: NA
D gene: NA
CDR3 length: 16
V gene: TRBV5-5
CDR3 protein: CASSTEGRQANTEAFF
CDR3 DNA: TGTGCCAGCAGCACGGAAGGGAGACAGGCGAACACTGAAGCTTTCTTT

J gene: TRBJ2-2
clone size: NA
D gene: NA
CDR3 length: 13
V gene: TRBV5-1
CDR3 protein: CASSFQSTGELFF
CDR3 DNA: TGCGCCAGCAGCTTTCAGTCCACCGGGGAGCTGTTTTTT

J gene: TRBJ2-7
clone size: NA
D gene: TRBD1
CDR3 length: 14
V gene: TRBV5-1
CDR3 protein: CASRGQGTSYEQYF
CDR3 DNA: TGCGCCAGCAGGGGACAGGGGACCTCCTACGAGCAGTACTTC

J gene: TRBJ2-1
clone size: NA
D gene: NA
CDR3 length: 12
V gene: TRBV6-5
CDR3 protein: CASRQRASEQFF
CDR3 DNA: TGTGCCAGCAGGCAGCGGGCTTCTGAGCAGTTCTTC

J gene: TRBJ2-1
clone size: NA
D gene: TRBD2
CDR3 length: 14
V gene: TRBV30
CDR3 protein: CAWRTSGTYNEQFF
CDR3 DNA: TGTGCCTGGCGTACTAGCGGAACCTACAATGAGCAGTTCTTC

J gene: TRBJ1-2
clone size: NA
D gene: NA
CDR3 length: 15
V gene: TRBV5-6
CDR3 protein: CASSSGTFLGYGYTF
CDR3 DNA: TGTGCCAGCAGCTCCGGGACTTTCTTAGGGTATGGCTACACCTTC

J gene: TRBJ2-3
clone size: NA
D gene: TRBD2
CDR3 length: 17
V gene: TRBV18
CDR3 protein: CASSPLGLAADTDTQYF
CDR3 DNA: TGTGCCAGCTCACCATTAGGACTAGCGGCCGACACAGATACGCAGTATTTT